This TCR beta chain was obtained from a study of spatial heterogeneity in lung cancer. Looking at the study overall: Donors were under 90 untreated early-stage non-small cell lung cancer patients.

Time point in this sample: blood at routine non-recurrence follow-up after resection. Whole RNA, isolated from tumor, nontumor lung or frozen PBMC, was sequenced without prior sorting. Unique molecular identifiers tagged every individual TCR cDNA molecule. TCRdb passed the 5' RACE reads through MiXCR, listing each CDR3 protein once. The sample contains 110,000 or so distinct CDR3 sequences, 10% to 11% of which appear only once. Germline V CDR1 and CDR2: SGHRS, YFSETQ. V shed 0 bases and J shed 7 bases, with 16 bases lying between them. The CDR3 sequence is 15 residues long. This chain joins TRBV5-1 and TRBJ1-1; D is perhaps TRBD1 (5 bases). This clonotype was obtained from a female donor with early-stage non-small cell lung cancer. The material was PBMCs, obtained at follow-up. CDR3 region: CASSLGSGGLGEAFF. CDR3 bases: TGCGCCAGCAGCTTGGGGTCTGGGGGACTAGGTGAAGCTTTCTTT.